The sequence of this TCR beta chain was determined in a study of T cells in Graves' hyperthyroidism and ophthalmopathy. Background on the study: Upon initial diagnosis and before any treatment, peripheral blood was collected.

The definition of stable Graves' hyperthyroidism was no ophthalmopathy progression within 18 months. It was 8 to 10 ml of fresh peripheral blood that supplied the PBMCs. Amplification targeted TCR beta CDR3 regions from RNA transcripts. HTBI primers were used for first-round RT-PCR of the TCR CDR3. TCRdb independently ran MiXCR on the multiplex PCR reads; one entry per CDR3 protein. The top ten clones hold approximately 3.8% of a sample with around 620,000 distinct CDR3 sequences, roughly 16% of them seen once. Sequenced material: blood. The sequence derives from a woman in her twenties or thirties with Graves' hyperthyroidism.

CDR3 region: CASSPGTSGSSYNEQYF. The CDR3 bases are TGTGCCAGCAGTCCAGGGACTAGCGGAAGCTCCTACAATGAGCAGTACTTC. The chain is built from TRBV13 and TRBJ2-1; the match to TRBD2 covers 11 bases. The J call could be wrong; TRBJ2-7 is a better fit for the DNA end. Germline V gene sequence: CDR1 PRHDT, CDR2 FYEKMQ (reference sequence). The CDR3 loop spans 17 amino acids.